Included here is one TCR beta chain sequence, with context. This clone showed up just once. No antigen is known for it. No base-level quality is on record; no much larger clone is a single base apart. This record comes from a study of cytomegalovirus exposure and HLA in healthy donors (dated 2017 in TCRdb). For context, the study as a whole: An earlier analysis of about 530 of the donors reported approximately 260 Gb of sequence data and 95 million to 130 million unique TCR beta sequences obtained from approximately 180 million T cells. A later analysis re-analyzed previously published TCR beta repertoires from 660 or so donors and added high-resolution HLA genotyping to study TCR occurrence patterns. The study profiled the T cell repertoires of 550 to 700 subjects by immunosequencing and related them to cytomegalovirus serostatus. About 330 gigabases of sequencing data and approximately 91 million unique TCR sequences made up an early release that covered roughly 670 HLA-typed donors. A later genetic analysis used genome-wide SNP genotypes for about 60% of the roughly 700 donors, treating that subset as a discovery cohort. Typing coverage differed by locus: A, B, C, DRB1 and DQB1 were typed in about 620-640 donors, DQA1 in 500 to 550, DPA1 in 600 to 610, and DPB1 in approximately 450. Alongside the repertoire data, information on donor age, sex, ethnicity and CMV serostatus was compiled. Five DR-DQ haplotypes were handled as single units for association and clustering, since linkage in the cohort was strong. HLA typing covered class I and class II loci at four-digit resolution. Of the 300 to 450 genotyped donors, 75% to 85% were placed in the genetic ancestry cluster associated with self-reported Caucasian donors. In addition to the first cohort of 666 subjects, a separate validation cohort of approximately 110 different subjects was used. All discovery cohort repertoires had been generated using a single sequencing platform. To predict cytomegalovirus infection status, the study brought together high-throughput TCR immunosequencing, statistical association of individual TCRs with disease status, and machine learning. The aim of the study was to test whether cataloging public T cell receptors could identify signatures of past pathogen exposure. The later analysis used no new phenotypic data to find candidate immune exposures, relying instead on TCR beta sequences and their occurrence across donors. Across about 370 genotyped donors of the cohort, an average of roughly 200,000 unique TCR beta nucleotide sequences per donor were sequenced, and around 20% of those sequences were non-productive. An earlier analysis of around 640 of the donors used high-throughput TCR beta sequencing to judge whether each TCR beta V gene segment behaved as functional or pseudogenic.

Inclusive of the bounding cysteine and phenylalanine, the CDR3 is 21 residues long. Only the CDR3 part of the read is kept: 63 bases, read in frame from the first base. Libraries were constructed by the immunoSEQ multiplex PCR assay. For the multiplex PCR, a mixture combining 60 forward primers for TCR Vbeta segments and 13 reverse primers for TCR Jbeta segments was used. A multiplex PCR assay on genomic DNA amplified the CDR3 region of rearranged TCR beta genes. The Illumina HiSeq System was used to sequence the amplified TCR beta libraries as 87-base-pair reads. The study's processing was this. In a later analysis, 80 million or so unique TCR beta chains were counted across the 500 to 850 repertoires, and around 10 million of these chains were shared by at least two donors. Raw reads were error-corrected and collapsed into unique sequences by a nearest-neighbor algorithm in which closely related sequences were merged to remove PCR and sequencing errors. V, D and J gene segments were assigned by aligning CDR3 sequences to IMGT reference sequences. For a sequence to be retained, a match of at least six nucleotides was required to both a V gene segment and a J gene segment. Rearrangements were called productive when the CDR3 lacked stop codons and stayed in frame with V and J; all others were non-productive. CDR3 was defined according to IMGT convention as the region running from the second conserved V-encoded cysteine to the conserved J-encoded phenylalanine. In an earlier analysis of 500 to 650 of the donors, sequences lacking an unambiguous match to a single V gene segment were excluded. In an earlier analysis of some 590 of the donors, a V segment was called functional when productive rearrangements were above 56.7%, and segregating when the standard deviation between donors exceeded 5%. A statistical classification framework was developed to diagnose cytomegalovirus status using the catalog of TCR beta chain sequences. In a later analysis, TCR nucleotide sequences were compared against IMGT/GENE-DB human TR gene sequences so that V and J genes could be assigned. In a later analysis, CDR3 sequences and most-parsimonious VDJ recombination scenarios were assigned using the TCRdist pipeline. In a later analysis, each TCR beta chain was defined by its CDR3 amino acid sequence together with its V-gene family, and reads lacking a unique V-gene family were excluded. A later analysis removed 592 highly shared, low-generation-probability nucleotide sequences to deal with suspected cross-contamination and a sequencing artifact. In a later analysis, a clonal expansion index was calculated for each public chain from normalized within-repertoire ranks of inferred template counts. In a later analysis, generation probabilities were computed using a VDJ recombination model fitted to out-of-frame rearrangements, and the results were checked against IGoR. In a later analysis, TCR-TCR, TCR-HLA and TCR-CMV co-occurrence was scored with hypergeometric tests, and a repertoire-size bias correction was applied to TCR pairs. A later analysis estimated false discovery rates by permuting HLA or CMV assignments 20 times. A later analysis grouped co-occurring TCRs with DBSCAN, adding TCRdist sequence similarity when clustering within HLA-allele-positive subsets. For co-occurrence clustering, repertoires with fewer than 30,000 or more than 120,000 public chains were excluded, along with several repertoires with anomalous nucleotide sharing. The clones in this table, taken by TCRdb from immuneACCESS, are in-frame only. Not every clone is retained; where verified, under half of the shortfall comes from an unresolved V gene, and the cause of the rest is unknown. The DNA was the basis for D and trimming; V, J and clone size are from that table. For this sample the table gives some 200,000 clones, of which around 85% were detected only once. The ten largest clones add up to 0.2% to 0.25% of the sample.

The investigation overall reported the following: The sequencing pipeline was judged likely to have produced a cluster of highly shared sequence variants as a technical artifact. According to a later analysis, TCR association rates differed among HLA loci, with DRB1 alleles showing the most associated TCRs and HLA-C alleles showing the fewest. In a later analysis, HLA-associated TCR beta chains showed more clonal expansion and lower generation probabilities than non-associated chains that were equally common. In a later analysis, 15,000 to 20,000 TCR beta sequences were associated with specific HLA alleles at a false discovery rate of 0.05. This cohort had only TCR beta chains sequenced, and the lack of alpha or paired-chain data limited which features could be detected. Because the 87-base-pair reads could not distinguish some IMGT-functional V segments, including TRBV6-2 and TRBV6-3, those segments were excluded. In vitro tests confirmed that a few of the cytomegalovirus-associated TCR beta chains recognize cytomegalovirus antigens. The study gave a list of under 200 TCR beta chains associated with cytomegalovirus. Several of the top co-occurrence clusters appeared to be linked to parvovirus B19, influenza, CMV and Epstein-Barr virus, according to a later analysis. Because HLA typing was missing for some donors at each locus, association tests included only the typed subset. Most TCR sequences were observed very rarely across donors, whereas some public TCRs were present in many individuals. For the cohort, immune exposure information was limited to CMV serostatus. Broadly in line with IMGT annotations, most TCR beta V segments showed up in productive rearrangements about 87% or about 30% of the time in an earlier analysis of 450 to 600 of the donors. Roughly uniform sequencing depth across donors was assumed in presence/absence analyses, although this assumption may not hold. Correlated functional status among segregating V segments might reflect linkage disequilibrium, but an unknown experimental factor could not be ruled out. About 15 rarely observed V segments, including chromosome 9 orphons, were excluded from the earlier analysis of several hundred of the donors because counts were too low. When HLA alleles, especially DR and DQ, strongly co-occurred, attributing TCR associations to individual alleles was difficult. An association between a missense DCLRE1C variant and V-gene and J-gene trimming of TCR beta chains was found in a later genetic analysis and replicated in an independent cohort. The authors suggested that the approach could potentially be generalized to other disease states and immunological phenotypes. In a later analysis, most CMV-associated TCR beta chains were found to appear HLA-restricted, with HLA associations seemingly driven largely by CMV exposure. A further reported finding was that TCR beta sequences accurately predicted the HLA-A and HLA-B alleles for most subjects in the first cohort. Cytomegalovirus status was reported to be diagnosed by the classifier with high specificity and sensitivity in both the original and validation cohorts. A later genetic analysis reported fewer N-insertions in productive TCRs among donors in an Asian-associated ancestry cluster than the roughly 720-donor mean.

The cohort was made up of approximately 670 healthy bone marrow donors. All cohort members were sampled while nominally healthy, although unrecorded immune exposures were likely present. The donor tested CMV seronegative and was one of the 352 seronegative cohort members. Every donor gave a peripheral blood sample, and the peripheral blood mononuclear cells from that sample were used for TCR beta sequencing. Genomic DNA was extracted from the blood cell samples with the Qiagen DNeasy Blood Extraction Kit. The chain employs TRBV12-2 and TRBJ2-3; the table names TRBD2, a call not compared with the DNA. TRBV12-2 is marked as a pseudogene. Material for sequencing was PBMCs. This TCR was recovered from a girl aged 2 to 10 in good health and CMV-seronegative. CDR3 loop: CASRHPTGTSGRAMKADTQYF. The sequence in DNA is TGTGCAAGTCGCCATCCGACCGGGACTAGCGGGAGGGCGATGAAGGCAGATACGCAGTATTTT.